This T cell receptor (beta chain) was profiled in a study of cytomegalovirus exposure and HLA in healthy donors. There are 15 residues in the CDR3. The V gene's germline CDR1 is MNHNS and CDR2 SASEGT. With 7 bases removed from V and 4 bases from J, the gap between germline ends came to 18 bases. Researchers ran the PCR with 60 Vbeta and 13 Jbeta primers. Per the original methods: Unique TCR beta chains numbered 80 million to 95 million in a later analysis, with around 10 million shared. Sequencing used immunoSEQ multiplex PCR; TCRdb keeps in-frame clones, though not all of them. That table supplies the V and J calls and clone size; D and trimming were determined from the DNA. Here the sample spans around 180,000 clones, approximately 84% being singletons. This clone was seen once. Its antigen is unidentified. Study-wide results and limits: Later on, a genetic analysis was performed. It linked a missense variant in DCLRE1C with V- and J-gene trimming of TCR beta. It was reportedly the case that the classifier diagnosed cytomegalovirus status with high specificity and sensitivity.

The receptor was derived from a girl less than two years old in good health and CMV-seronegative. The genes are TRBV6-1 and TRBJ2-3, with D perhaps matching TRBD2 (6 bases). The sequenced sample was PBMCs. CDR3 DNA sequence: TGTGCCAGCAAACTCCGCGGAGGGGAAGCAGATACGCAGTATTTT. Protein: CASKLRGGEADTQYF.